These 19 T cell receptor beta chains were all obtained from the same sample, sequenced in a study of a mutant IDH1 vaccine in newly diagnosed glioma. These receptors have no identified antigens. Repertoires were generated with immunoSEQ multiplex PCR, while TCRdb's copy carries only in-frame clones and drops some. The profile shows under 55,000 clones, 90% to 95% of them singletons. Described time point: week 11, during vaccination. The content of each vaccine dose was 300 ug of mutant IDH1 20-mer peptide, and topical imiquimod accompanied it. This sample comprised PBMCs, obtained from a glioma patient whose treatment included an IDH1 peptide vaccine. These receptors came from a man between 50 and 59 years old with glioma.

The V and J genes are TRBV5-4 and TRBJ2-3; no clear D. The CDR3 covers 14 residues. Germline V CDR1 and CDR2: SGHNT, YYREEE (reference sequence). V lost 0 bases to trimming and J lost 0 bases, with 5 bases between them. DNA for the CDR3: TGTGCCAGCAGCTTGGCCAGTAGCACAGATACGCAGTATTTT. Protein product: CASSLASSTDTQYF.

DNA for the CDR3: TGTGCCAGCTCAGGGCGGGACAGGGGTTTCAATCAGCCCCAGCATTTT. This encodes CASSGRDRGFNQPQHF. The chain combines TRBV6-6 with TRBJ1-5, with 10 bases identical to TRBD1. With V trimmed by 8 bases and J by 3 bases, 10 bases remained unmatched. This CDR3 contains 16 residues. The germline V gene encodes CDR1 MNHNY and CDR2 SVGAGI (reference sequence).

This chain joins TRBV7-8 and TRBJ1-1; D uncertain. Trimming took off 5 bases at V and 1 base at J, with 11 bases between the two ends. This CDR3 comprises 14 residues. CDR1 and CDR2 (germline): SGHVS, FQNEAQ. CDR3 amino acids: CASSLKRGNTEAFF. The CDR3 DNA reads TGTGCCAGCAGCCTTAAACGCGGGAACACTGAAGCTTTCTTT.

V and J are TRBV29-1 and TRBJ2-1; the match to TRBD2 covers 14 bases. V gave up 4 bases and J gave up 8 bases; unmatched junction bases: 4. The CDR3 extends over 14 amino acids. Germline assignment: CDR1 SQVTM and CDR2 ANQGSEA. The CDR3 region has the DNA TGCAGCGTTGGACTAGCGGGAGGGAAGGATGAGCAGTTCTTC. Translating it yields CSVGLAGGKDEQFF.

CDR3 in amino acids: CASSPWTEAGNTIYF. In nucleotides, the CDR3 is TGTGCCAGCTCACCGTGGACAGAGGCTGGAAACACCATATATTTT. This chain connects TRBV18 to TRBJ1-3; maybe TRBD1 (6 bases). This CDR3 has 15 residues. V gave up 3 bases and J gave up 2 bases, with 11 bases separating them. Germline V gene sequence: CDR1 KGHSH, CDR2 LQKENI.

This rearrangement joins TRBV5-6 to TRBJ2-5; no definite D call. V gave up 0 bases and J gave up 5 bases, with 8 bases separating them. Germline values: CDR1 SGHDT, CDR2 YYEEEE. The CDR3 is 13 amino acids. The CDR3 DNA sequence: TGTGCCAGCAGCTTGGCTGGGCACGAGACCCAGTACTTC. Protein: CASSLAGHETQYF.

The chain carries TRBV6-5 and TRBJ2-3, with no clear D. Trimming took 1 base from V and 2 from J, leaving 4 bases between them. The CDR3 spans 13 residues. Germline V lookup: CDR1 MNHEY, CDR2 SVGAGI. CDR3 sequence: CASSYYPTDTQYF. Here the CDR3 DNA reads TGTGCCAGCAGTTACTACCCCACAGATACGCAGTATTTT.

The chain carries TRBV7-8 and TRBJ2-5; 11 nucleotides agree with TRBD2. Per germline, CDR1 SGHVS and CDR2 FQNEAQ. There are 17 residues in the CDR3. Trimming cost V 4 bases and J 2 bases; bases outside gene matches: 9. For the CDR3, the DNA is TGTGCCAGCAGCTCGACCGGGACTAGCGGATCTCAAGAGACCCAGTACTTC. This gives the protein CASSSTGTSGSQETQYF.

The V gene is TRBV9, the J gene TRBJ2-3, with 7 nucleotides matching TRBD1. CDR1 and CDR2 from the germline V gene are SGDLS and YYNGEE. Trimming removed 3 bases from V and 3 bases from J; junction bases left unmatched: 10. The CDR3 consists of 16 residues. The CDR3 sequence is CASSGRNRGRTDTQYF. CDR3 coding DNA: TGTGCCAGCAGCGGGCGAAACAGGGGAAGGACAGATACGCAGTATTTT.

The V call is TRBV19, the J call TRBJ2-7; D unresolved. The V gene's germline CDR1 is LNHDA and CDR2 SQIVND (reference sequence). CDR3 size: 13 residues. V dropped 4 bases and J dropped 0 bases, with 7 bases sitting between them. The CDR3 protein is CASSSTTSYEQYF. The CDR3 DNA reads as TGTGCCAGTAGTAGCACAACCTCCTACGAGCAGTACTTC.

The chain couples TRBV7-9 to TRBJ2-7; D gene uncertain. Trimming removed 4 bases at V and 3 bases at J, with 4 bases between. The CDR3 length is 11 residues. CDR1 is SEHNR and CDR2 is FQNEAQ in the germline V gene (reference sequence). The CDR3 nucleotides are TGTGCCAGCAGCTCCTACTACGAGCAGTACTTC. It encodes CASSSYYEQYF.

V is TRBV18 and J is TRBJ1-4; D remains unclear. CDR1 is KGHSH and CDR2 is LQKENI in the germline V gene. The CDR3 has 13 amino acids. V lost 5 bases and J lost 4, with 8 bases in between. The CDR3 DNA reads TGTGCCAGCTCATCGTCGCTTAATGAAAAACTGTTTTTT. Translating gives CASSSSLNEKLFF.

This clone has a single count. The chain joins TRBV25-1 to TRBJ1-5; D is perhaps TRBD1 (6 bases). Trimming stripped 3 bases from V and 6 bases from J, with 12 bases between. The CDR3 loop spans 14 amino acids. Germline V gene sequence: CDR1 MGHDK, CDR2 SYGVNS. The CDR3 is CASSDPGGSQPQHF. The CDR3 DNA is TGTGCCAGCAGTGATCCTGGGGGCTCTCAGCCCCAGCATTTT.

This rearrangement joins TRBV7-2 to TRBJ2-3; D call uncertain. The germline V and J ends were trimmed by 2 bases and 9 bases, with 6 bases remaining between them. The germline CDR1 and CDR2 sequences are SGHTA and FQGNSA. The CDR3 contains 11 residues. The CDR3 DNA reads TGTGCCAGCAGCTTAAACCCGACGCAGTATTTT. Protein: CASSLNPTQYF.

This chain uses TRBV28 with TRBJ2-6; D gene ambiguous. CDR1 and CDR2 from the germline V gene are MDHEN and SYDVKM. There are 18 residues in the CDR3. Trimming took 5 bases from V and 5 from J, leaving 22 bases between them. CDR3 protein: CASSLTGLTQSRANVLTF. For the CDR3, the DNA is TGTGCCAGCAGTCTCACTGGCTTGACACAAAGTCGGGCCAACGTCCTGACTTTC. Full variable domain (outside the CDR3, taken from reference TRBV28 and TRBJ2-6): DVKVTQSSRYLVKRTGEKVFLECVQDMDHENMFWYRQDPGLGLRLIYFSYDVKMKEKGDIPEGYSVSREKKERFSLILESASTNQTSMYLCASSLTGLTQSRANVLTFGAGSRLTVL.

The chain employs TRBV5-6 and TRBJ1-2, with D unresolved. The CDR3 sequence is 13 residues long. V lost 0 bases, J lost 3 bases, and 6 bases lay in between. CDR1 is SGHDT, CDR2 YYEEEE, per germline. In DNA form, the CDR3 reads TGTGCCAGCAGCTTGGTAGGATACTATGGCTACACCTTC. Its translation: CASSLVGYYGYTF.

J is TRBJ2-1 and V is TRBV6-6; 10 positions match TRBD2. V lost 11 bases, J lost 4 bases, and 11 bases stayed unmatched. The CDR3 extends over 15 amino acids. Per the germline V gene, CDR1 is MNHNY and CDR2 is SVGAGI (reference sequence). The CDR3 bases are TGTGCCTCCTGGACTAGCGGAACGAAATACAATGAGCAGTTCTTC. Its translation is CASWTSGTKYNEQFF.

The V call is TRBV11-2, the J call TRBJ2-7, with D maybe TRBD1 (5 bases). CDR1 and CDR2 from the germline V gene are SGHAT and FQNNGV. CDR3 length: 15 residues. The ends were cut back, 2 bases at V and 1 base at J, with 12 bases in the middle. CDR3 residues: CASSLIGQGSYEQYF. The CDR3 region has the DNA TGTGCCAGCAGCTTAATTGGACAAGGTTCCTACGAGCAGTACTTC.

The chain has TRBV5-1 and TRBJ2-5, with TRBD1 as a possible D gene (5 bases). V dropped 4 bases and J dropped 8 bases, with 12 bases sitting between them. This CDR3 contains 12 residues. CDR1 is SGHRS and CDR2 is YFSETQ in the germline V gene. CDR3 sequence reads: CASSPQGETQYF. The DNA for the CDR3 is TGCGCCAGCAGCCCCCAGGGTGAAACCCAGTACTTC.